The 5 T cell receptor beta chains below come from one sample, sequenced in a study of shared clonotypes between healthy human individuals. Sequencing was performed with immunoSEQ multiplex PCR; in TCRdb, only in-frame clones are kept and a portion is missing. The sample holds 2 million to 2.5 million clones, roughly 95% seen once. The sample was naive CD4+ T cells sorted from blood. The subset: CD45RA+ positively selected. These receptors were taken from a man between 18 and 29 years old in good health.

This chain uses TRBV6-5 with TRBJ1-6; D uncertain. This CDR3 region has 13 residues. CDR1 and CDR2 from the germline V gene are MNHEY and SVGAGI. V shed 0 bases and J shed 8 bases, with 5 bases lying between them. In DNA, the CDR3 is TGTGCCAGCAGTTACTCGATGGATTCACCCCTCCACTTT. Translation gives CASSYSMDSPLHF.

The chain joins TRBV5-5 to TRBJ2-7, with unresolved D. Deletions cut 0 bases from V and 2 bases from J, with 12 bases between. CDR3 length equals 15 residues. Germline-derived CDR1 and CDR2 are SGHKS and YYEKEE (reference sequence). The CDR3 spells CASSLGPTVTYEQYF. Here the CDR3 DNA reads TGTGCCAGCAGCTTGGGGCCGACGGTGACCTACGAGCAGTACTTC.

This chain uses TRBV2 with TRBJ2-7, with D perhaps assigned TRBD1 or TRBD2 (6 bases each). Germline CDR1 SNHLY, CDR2 FYNNEI. This CDR3 has 14 residues. V lost 5 bases and J 3 bases, leaving 14 bases between the germline ends. CDR3 amino acids: CASSKEGGGYEQYF. CDR3 DNA sequence: TGTGCCAGCAGTAAGGAGGGGGGAGGCTACGAGCAGTACTTC.

The chain couples TRBV5-1 to TRBJ1-4, with D possibly TRBD1 on 6 matching bases. V was shortened by 3 bases and J by 1 base, with 10 bases between the two germline ends. CDR1 and CDR2 from the germline V gene are SGHRS and YFSETQ. The CDR3 is made up of 15 amino acids. As DNA, the CDR3 is TGCGCCAGCAGCTCCTCCAGGGGAACTAATGAAAAACTGTTTTTT. This codes for CASSSSRGTNEKLFF.

This sequence joins TRBV9 and TRBJ2-1; D tentatively reads TRBD1 or TRBD2 (5 bases each). V lost 3 bases, J lost 8 bases, and 21 bases lay in between. This CDR3 spans 16 amino acids. CDR1 is SGDLS, CDR2 YYNGEE, per germline. DNA of the CDR3: TGTGCCAGCAGCGCGATCCCCGGGACCACCGGGGATGAGCAGTTCTTC. Its protein is CASSAIPGTTGDEQFF.